Sequencing of this TCR beta chain was carried out in a study of blood T cell repertoires in COVID-19. The CDR3 is 17 amino acids. Germline CDR1 is SGHRS and CDR2 is YFSETQ. The junction had 10 bases not matched to a gene; V was cut back by 3 bases and J by 6 bases. Produced via immunoSEQ multiplex PCR; TCRdb's table is partial and in-frame only. This repertoire shows over 100,000 clones, over 60% found once; its top ten account for less than 2.5%. V gene TRBV5-1 combines with J gene TRBJ2-1; 12 bases agree with TRBD2. The TCR comes from a woman between 70 and 85 years old with acute or convalescent COVID-19. The material sequenced was peripheral blood. The CDR3 DNA reads TGCGCCAGCAGCTGGGGCCCCCTAGCGGGGGGGGGCAATGAGCAGTTCTTC. This codes for CASSWGPLAGGGNEQFF. The whole variable domain, remainder taken from reference TRBV5-1 and TRBJ2-1, is KAGVTQTPRYLIKTRGQQVTLSCSPISGHRSVSWYQQTPGQGLQFLFEYFSETQRNKGNFPGRFSGRQFSNSRSEMNVSTLELGDSALYLCASSWGPLAGGGNEQFFGPGTRLTVL.